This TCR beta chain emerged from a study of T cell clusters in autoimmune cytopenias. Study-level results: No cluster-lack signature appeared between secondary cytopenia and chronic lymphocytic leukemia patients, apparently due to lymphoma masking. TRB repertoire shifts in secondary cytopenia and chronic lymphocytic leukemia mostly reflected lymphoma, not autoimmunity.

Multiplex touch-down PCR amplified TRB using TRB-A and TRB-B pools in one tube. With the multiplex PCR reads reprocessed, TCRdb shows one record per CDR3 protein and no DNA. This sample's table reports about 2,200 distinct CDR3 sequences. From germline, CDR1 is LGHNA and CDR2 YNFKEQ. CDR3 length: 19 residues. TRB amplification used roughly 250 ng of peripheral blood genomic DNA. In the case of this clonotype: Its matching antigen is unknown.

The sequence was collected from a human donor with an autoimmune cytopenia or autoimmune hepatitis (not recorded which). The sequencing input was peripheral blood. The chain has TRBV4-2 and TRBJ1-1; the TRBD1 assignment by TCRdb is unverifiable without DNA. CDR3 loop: CASSQGARGNPRENTEAFF.